This T cell receptor beta chain stems from a study of blood T cell repertoires in COVID-19. Overall study: In each case, the material was cDNA or gDNA derived from T cells, B-cell-depleted T cells, or PBMCs.

Researchers sorted participants into cohorts using their self-reported clinical history. Two negative PCRs, clearance, or symptom resolution were required of recovered Cohort 3 donors. Per germline, CDR1 ENHRY and CDR2 SYGVKD. V dropped 10 bases and J dropped 7; count of bases not matched to a gene: 5. This CDR3 is 12 amino acids long. Authors' data handling: Amplification with reference gene primers provided the estimates of nucleated cell counts. This table comes from immunoSEQ multiplex PCR, and its TCRdb copy is limited to in-frame clones, with some not included. The DNA was the basis for D and trimming; V, J and clone size are from that table. The sample lists a few hundred thousand clones, roughly 84% occurring once.

Sequenced: PBMCs or T cells enriched from blood (not recorded which). The clonotype comes from a woman in her twenties or thirties who had recovered from COVID-19. V is TRBV10-3 and J is TRBJ1-5, with TRBD1 matching over 9 bases. CDR3 DNA: TGTGCCACGGGACAGGGTAAACAGCCCCAGCATTTT. Its protein product is CATGQGKQPQHF.